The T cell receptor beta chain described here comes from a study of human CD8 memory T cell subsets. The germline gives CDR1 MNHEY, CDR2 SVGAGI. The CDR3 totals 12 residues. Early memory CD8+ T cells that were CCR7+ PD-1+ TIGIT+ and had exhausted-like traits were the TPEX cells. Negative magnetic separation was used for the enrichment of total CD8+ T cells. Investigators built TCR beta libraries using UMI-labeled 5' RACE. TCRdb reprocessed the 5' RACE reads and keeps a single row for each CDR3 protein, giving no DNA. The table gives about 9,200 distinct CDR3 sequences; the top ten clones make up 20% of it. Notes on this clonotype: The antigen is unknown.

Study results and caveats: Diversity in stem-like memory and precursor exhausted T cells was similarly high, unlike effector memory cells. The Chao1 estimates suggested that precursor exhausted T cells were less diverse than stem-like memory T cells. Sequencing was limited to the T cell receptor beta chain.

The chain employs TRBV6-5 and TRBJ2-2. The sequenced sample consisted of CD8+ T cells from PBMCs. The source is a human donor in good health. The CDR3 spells CASSSDTGELFF.